This is a list of T cell receptor beta chains from one sample in a study of CD8 T cells in ankylosing spondylitis. TCRdb analysed the 5' RACE reads with MiXCR anew, one entry per CDR3 protein. There are approximately 24,000 distinct CDR3 sequences in the sample; roughly 2.5% occur only once, and 7.7% lies in the top ten. Sequencing was done on a sample of blood, either unsorted or a sorted T cell fraction (not recorded which). These receptors came from a female donor with ankylosing spondylitis or in good health (not recorded which). CDR3s include the opening cysteine and the closing phenylalanine or tryptophan. Each record gives: D gene, clone size, V gene, J gene, CDR3 DNA, CDR3 protein. D genes are given only for firm matches. Sizes are listed as how often the clone was seen (once, few, many) or a class if it is expanded.

.	many	TRBV9	TRBJ1-5	TGTGCCAGCAGCGTAGATAGTTATAGCAATCAGCCCCAGCATTTT	CASSVDSYSNQPQHF
.	many	TRBV9	TRBJ2-5	TGTGCCAGCAGCGTAGTAGCGCAGGGGGAGACCCAGTACTTC	CASSVVAQGETQYF
.	many	TRBV9	TRBJ2-4	TGTGCCAGCAGCGTAGATAGCCTTCGCATTCAGTACTTC	CASSVDSLRIQYF
.	many	TRBV9	TRBJ2-1	TGTGCCAGCAGCGTATACGGGGGCAATGAGCAGTTCTTC	CASSVYGGNEQFF
.	many	TRBV9	TRBJ2-3	TGTGCCAGCAGCGAACGGAACGGCCCCACAGATACGCAGTATTTT	CASSERNGPTDTQYF
TRBD2	many	TRBV9	TRBJ2-3	TGTGCCAGCAGCCCTGGACTAGCGGCCACAGATACGCAGTATTTT	CASSPGLAATDTQYF
.	many	TRBV9	TRBJ1-1	TGTGCCAGCAGCGTAGGAGGGGAAGGTACTGAAGCTTTCTTT	CASSVGGEGTEAFF
.	many	TRBV9	TRBJ1-3	TGTGCCAGCAGCGTAGCTCCGCGGGGCTCTGGAAACACCATATATTTT	CASSVAPRGSGNTIYF
.	many	TRBV9	TRBJ1-1	TGTGCCAGCAGCCTAGCGATGAACACTGAAGCTTTCTTT	CASSLAMNTEAFF
.	many	TRBV9	TRBJ2-3	TGTGCCAGCAGCGTAACTGGCTCTAGCACAGATACGCAGTATTTT	CASSVTGSSTDTQYF
.	many	TRBV9	TRBJ2-5	TGTGCCAGCAGCGTAGTCGGGGGGCGACAAGAGACCCAGTACTTC	CASSVVGGRQETQYF
.	many	TRBV9	TRBJ1-6	TGTGCCAGCAGCACCGGGCCTTCAGATTCACCCCTCCACTTT	CASSTGPSDSPLHF
.	many	TRBV9	TRBJ1-4	TGTGCCAGCAGCGTAGAACCCTCTAATGAAAAACTGTTTTTT	CASSVEPSNEKLFF
TRBD2	many	TRBV9	TRBJ2-2	TGTGCCAGCAGCTGGGGACTAGCGGGAGGACATAACACCGGGGAGCTGTTTTTT	CASSWGLAGGHNTGELFF
.	many	TRBV9	TRBJ2-3	TGTGCCAGCAGCCCCCGGACGCTGGCGGATACGCAGTATTTT	CASSPRTLADTQYF
.	medium-sized	TRBV9	TRBJ2-5	TGTGCCAGCAGCCCAGTCGACAGCCAAGAGACCCAGTACTTC	CASSPVDSQETQYF
.	many	TRBV9	TRBJ1-2	TGTGCCAGCAGCCTTCCCAGCAGGGGAGGGCATGGCTACACCTTC	CASSLPSRGGHGYTF
.	many	TRBV9	TRBJ2-5	TGTGCCAGCAGCCAAGGGGACCATCCCCAAGAGACCCAGTACTTC	CASSQGDHPQETQYF
TRBD1	many	TRBV9	TRBJ2-2	TGTGCCAGCAGCGCCCAAACCGGACAGGGGTCCACCGGGGAGCTGTTTTTT	CASSAQTGQGSTGELFF
TRBD2	many	TRBV9	TRBJ2-7	TGTGCCAGCAGCCCCCGGACTAGCGGGGAGCAGTACTTC	CASSPRTSGEQYF
TRBD1	many	TRBV9	TRBJ1-6	TGTGCCAGCAGCACGCAACAGGGGACTGAGGTTAATTCACCCCTCCACTTT	CASSTQQGTEVNSPLHF
.	many	TRBV9	TRBJ1-1	TGTGCCAGCAGCGTAGATGGACACCTGAACACTGAAGCTTTCTTT	CASSVDGHLNTEAFF
.	many	TRBV9	TRBJ2-3	TGTGCCAGCAGCCGCAACGTAGGGAGCACAGATACGCAGTATTTT	CASSRNVGSTDTQYF
TRBD2	many	TRBV9	TRBJ2-1	TGTGCCAGCAGCGGAGGGACAACTAGCGGGAACTACAATGAGCAGTTCTTC	CASSGGTTSGNYNEQFF
TRBD1	many	TRBV3-1	TRBJ1-4	TGTGCCAGCAGCCCATCCAACCGGGACAGGGGGCAGTTCGGTGAAAAACTGTTTTTT	CASSPSNRDRGQFGEKLFF
TRBD1	many	TRBV9	TRBJ2-1	TGTGCCAGCAGCTTCAGACAGGGGTCCTACAATGAGCAGTTCTTC	CASSFRQGSYNEQFF
TRBD2	medium-sized	TRBV9	TRBJ2-2	TGTGCCAGCAGCGTAGCGGGGGAGGGCGGCGGGGAGCTGTTTTTT	CASSVAGEGGGELFF
.	many	TRBV9	TRBJ2-5	TGTGCCAGCAGCGCTCGTCTTTCGGCGGGGATGGGGGAGACCCAGTACTTC	CASSARLSAGMGETQYF
.	many	TRBV9	TRBJ1-3	TGTGCCAGCAGCGAAGAAAACTCTGGAAACACCATATATTTT	CASSEENSGNTIYF
TRBD2	many	TRBV9	TRBJ2-5	TGTGCCAGCAGCGTAGATGTACGGGGGGGTGGGACCCAGTACTTC	CASSVDVRGGGTQYF
TRBD1	many	TRBV9	TRBJ2-2	TGTGCCAGCAGCCCAGGGGGGACAGGGCCCGGGGAGCTGTTTTTT	CASSPGGTGPGELFF
.	medium-sized	TRBV9	TRBJ1-6	TGTGCCAGCAGCGTAGATGGGGGGTATAATTCACCCCTCCACTTT	CASSVDGGYNSPLHF
.	many	TRBV9	TRBJ2-7	TGTGCCAGCACCCCTTCCTACGAGCAGTACTTC	CASTPSYEQYF
.	many	TRBV9	TRBJ2-5	TGTGCCAGCAGCGTAGCGGGAGAGGGGCAAGAGACCCAGTACTTC	CASSVAGEGQETQYF
.	many	TRBV9	TRBJ2-1	TGTGCCAGCAGCCCCGACGGGGGAACCGACAATGAGCAGTTCTTC	CASSPDGGTDNEQFF
.	many	TRBV9	TRBJ2-5	TGTGCCAGCAGCCTAGGGCAGGGGTCGTACCAAGAGACCCAGTACTTC	CASSLGQGSYQETQYF
.	many	TRBV9	TRBJ2-6	TGTGCCAGCAGCGCGAAAGGAGCTGGGGCCAACGTCCTGACTTTC	CASSAKGAGANVLTF
TRBD2	many	TRBV9	TRBJ2-2	TGTGCCAGCAGCGCGATAGGACTAGCCGGGGAGCTGTTTTTT	CASSAIGLAGELFF
.	many	TRBV9	TRBJ2-3	TGTGCCAGCAGCGTAGCTGTCCACACAGATACGCAGTATTTT	CASSVAVHTDTQYF
.	many	TRBV9	TRBJ2-7	TGTGCCAGCAGCGTAGGAGGACAGACCCTTGACGAGCAGTACTTC	CASSVGGQTLDEQYF
.	many	TRBV9	TRBJ2-1	TGTGCCAGCAGCGTCGATAGCGGATCCTACAATGAGCAGTTCTTC	CASSVDSGSYNEQFF
.	many	TRBV9	TRBJ1-2	TGTGCCAGCAGCGTCCGGGACGGTTCAAATGGCTACACCTTC	CASSVRDGSNGYTF